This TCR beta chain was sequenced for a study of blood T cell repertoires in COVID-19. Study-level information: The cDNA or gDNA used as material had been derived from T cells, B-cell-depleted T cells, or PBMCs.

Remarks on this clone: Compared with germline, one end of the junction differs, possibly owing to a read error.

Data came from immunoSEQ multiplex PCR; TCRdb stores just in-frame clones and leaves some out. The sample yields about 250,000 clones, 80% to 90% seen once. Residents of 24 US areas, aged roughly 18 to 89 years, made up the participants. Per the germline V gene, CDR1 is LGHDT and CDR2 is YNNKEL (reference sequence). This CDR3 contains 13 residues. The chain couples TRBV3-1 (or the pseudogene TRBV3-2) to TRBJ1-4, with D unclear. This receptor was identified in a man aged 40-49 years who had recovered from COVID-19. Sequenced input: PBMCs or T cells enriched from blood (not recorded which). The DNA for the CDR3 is TGTGCCAGCAGCCGGGAACCGGGAACCGGCGGGATTTTT. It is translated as CASSREPGTGGIF.